This TCR beta chain came from a study of T cell responses to AZD1222 COVID-19 vaccine. Points from the study as a whole: Donors were chiefly white British, with a greater number of females, and clonal diversity was perhaps underestimated. Mapped onto spike, vaccine-associated CD4 TCRs spanned it and were dominant at 160-218 and 743-854.

TCRdb's copy holds only in-frame clones and misses some; the assay was immunoSEQ multiplex PCR. This table holds some 140,000 clones, roughly nine tenths found once. J gave up 3 bases and V 6 bases, and 16 bases lay outside the gene matches. CDR3 length: 20 amino acids. Germline assignment: CDR1 SNHLY and CDR2 FYNNEI. In regard to this clone: As yet, its antigen is unknown.

This specimen consisted of peripheral blood, obtained on day 0 of MenACWY control vaccination. The TCR comes from an adult in good health. The genes are TRBV2 and TRBJ2-1; 14 bases line up with TRBD2. As DNA, the CDR3 is TGTGCCAGCAGGGCCGGGACTAGCGGGGGCCTTGGAGACCGCTACAATGAGCAGTTCTTC. Translating gives CASRAGTSGGLGDRYNEQFF.